This TCR beta chain came from a study of response to subunit inactivated influenza vaccine. CDR3 length equals 14 residues. The V gene's germline CDR1 is SGHTA and CDR2 FQGNSA. V was clipped by 8 bases and J by 4 bases, with 16 bases between them. TCRdb recomputed calls from the RT-PCR reads with MiXCR, one row per CDR3 protein. The data contain around 470,000 distinct CDR3 sequences, less than 7.5% of them singletons. The chain has TRBV7-2 and TRBJ2-3; the D is unclear. Sequencing was performed on PBMCs from blood, taken roughly 24 months after vaccination. The receptor's source is a man aged 45 to 70 who received an inactivated influenza vaccine. The CDR3 loop is CASGRSAGPDTQYF. The CDR3 bases are TGTGCCAGCGGTCGGAGTGCTGGCCCAGATACGCAGTATTTT. Full variable domain (missing parts from reference TRBV7-2 and TRBJ2-3): GAGVSQSPSNKVTEKGKDVELRCDPISGHTALYWYRQSLGQGLEFLIYFQGNSAPDKSGLPSDRFSAERTGGSVSTLTIQRTQQEDSAVYLCASGRSAGPDTQYFGPGTRLTVL.